The 18 T cell receptor beta chains presented below share a single source sample, sequenced in a study of patients and donors after allogeneic stem cell transplantation (dated by TCRdb to the early 2020s). Library prep was done by RT-PCR. Sequencing took place on a NextSeq 550. TCRdb itself trimmed the public reads at Q25 with fastp, ran MiXCR and retained productive beta chains. All rows with the same CDR3 protein become a single entry with the most common DNA and genes. The sample includes about a million distinct CDR3 sequences, with over 15% observed a single time. The top ten clones comprise 5% to 7.5% of the sample. Sequenced: blood, either unsorted or a sorted T cell fraction (not recorded which). The source is a human donor who was either an allogeneic HSCT recipient or a stem cell or donor lymphocyte infusion donor (not recorded which). It is not recorded whose cells these are; they may come from a transplant donor.

The rearrangement joins TRBV6-1 to TRBJ1-1, with D maybe TRBD1 (5 bases). Germline V gene sequence: CDR1 MNHNS, CDR2 SASEGT. This CDR3 contains 15 residues. V dropped 6 bases and J dropped 1 base, with 15 bases sitting between them. CDR3 sequence (DNA): TGTGCCAGCAGCCGGGGCTTTCGGGGGAACACTGAAGCTTTCTTT. Its translation is CASSRGFRGNTEAFF.

This clonotype was seen a handful of times. This chain uses TRBV5-1 with TRBJ2-5; D perhaps matches TRBD2 (7 bases). The CDR3 length is 16 residues. The germline V gene has CDR1 SGHRS and CDR2 YFSETQ. V was cut by 4 bases and J by 5 bases, with 21 bases left in between. The CDR3 DNA reads as TGCGCCAGCAGCGTCGCTAGCGGAGGGGGGCAGGAGACCCAGTACTTC. It yields the protein CASSVASGGGQETQYF. The full variable domain, completed using reference TRBV5-1 and TRBJ2-5, is KAGVTQTPRYLIKTRGQQVTLSCSPISGHRSVSWYQQTPGQGLQFLFEYFSETQRNKGNFPGRFSGRQFSNSRSEMNVSTLELGDSALYLCASSVASGGGQETQYFGPGTRLLVL.

The gene calls are TRBV12-3 or TRBV12-4 and TRBJ1-2, with TRBD1 matching 12 bases. Trimming took 6 bases from V and 0 from J; bases not matched to a gene: 11. The CDR3 is made up of 18 amino acids. The CDR3: CASSRRDRGPSSNYGYTF. DNA for the CDR3: TGTGCCAGCAGCCGGAGGGACAGGGGGCCTTCATCTAACTATGGCTACACCTTC.

The V and J genes are TRBV6-5 and TRBJ2-7; weak D call: TRBD1 (5 bases). Germline values: CDR1 MNHEY, CDR2 SVGAGI. Trimming took 2 bases from V and 4 from J, leaving 15 bases between them. The CDR3 runs to 15 residues. CDR3 bases: TGTGCCAGCAGTTACGGGGCCGGGCCATTGTACGAGCAGTACTTC. Translation gives CASSYGAGPLYEQYF.

The chain carries TRBV20-1 and TRBJ1-5; possible D gene TRBD1, 6 bases. The CDR3 contains 14 residues. V was shortened by 0 bases and J by 7 bases, with 13 bases between the two germline ends. Per the germline V gene, CDR1 is DFQATT and CDR2 is SNEGSKA (reference sequence). As DNA, the CDR3 is TGCAGTGCTAGAGATCGTAAGGGGGGACAGCCCCAGCATTTT. Translating it yields CSARDRKGGQPQHF.

This chain connects TRBV30 to TRBJ2-1, with D hard to call. With 1 base removed from V and 7 bases from J, the gap between germline ends came to 8 bases. CDR1 is GTSNPN, CDR2 SVGIG, per germline (reference sequence). The CDR3 loop spans 12 amino acids. The CDR3 bases are TGTGCCTGGAGTGAAGTGGGGAATGAGCAGTTCTTC. Its protein is CAWSEVGNEQFF.

The gene calls are TRBV20-1 and TRBJ1-6; tentative D call: TRBD1 (5 bases). Germline V gives CDR1 DFQATT, CDR2 SNEGSKA (reference sequence). This CDR3 spans 15 amino acids. Trimming left V 5 bases short and J 9 bases short, with 20 bases between. CDR3 coding DNA: TGCAGTGCTGGAAGAAGAGGGACGGCATCTTCACCCCTCCACTTT. Its protein is CSAGRRGTASSPLHF.

The gene calls are TRBV20-1 and TRBJ2-5; possible D gene TRBD2, 5 bases. The V gene lost 6 bases and the J gene lost 7 bases, with 12 bases spanning the gap. Germline V gene lookup returns CDR1 DFQATT and CDR2 SNEGSKA (reference sequence). This CDR3 is built from 11 residues. The CDR3 DNA reads as TGCAGTGCCCAACTAGGCGCGACCCAGTACTTC. The encoded protein is CSAQLGATQYF.

This clonotype has only a few counts. The V and J genes are TRBV11-2 and TRBJ2-7; D might be TRBD1 (5 bases). Per the germline V gene, CDR1 is SGHAT and CDR2 is FQNNGV. The CDR3 has 18 amino acids. V dropped 1 base and J dropped 0 bases, with 19 bases sitting between them. The CDR3 DNA reads TGTGCCAGCAGCTTAGTCCCGATGGGGCTGGACCTCTCCTACGAGCAGTACTTC. It encodes CASSLVPMGLDLSYEQYF.

The genes are TRBV12-3 or TRBV12-4 and TRBJ2-7, with D unresolved. The CDR3 is 13 amino acids. Trimming cost V 6 bases and J 4 bases, with 13 bases left between them. CDR3 in DNA: TGTGCCAGCAGCCATACGGCCCCTTACGAGCAGTACTTC. Amino acid sequence: CASSHTAPYEQYF.

This clonotype was seen a handful of times. The chain joins TRBV5-5 to TRBJ2-2, with TRBD2 identical over 8 bases. This CDR3 has 15 amino acids. Germline CDR1 and CDR2: SGHKS and YYEKEE (reference sequence). J lost 9 bases, V lost 5 bases, and 12 bases had no gene match. CDR3 nucleotide sequence: TGTGCCAGCAGTTGGGGACTAGACCCCATGTGGGAGCTGTTTTTT. Encoded protein: CASSWGLDPMWELFF.

The chain uses TRBV9 and TRBJ1-2; 11 positions agree with TRBD1. The length of the CDR3 is 14 residues. Per the germline V gene, CDR1 is SGDLS and CDR2 is YYNGEE. J gave up 6 bases and V 2 bases, and 3 bases lay outside the gene matches. The CDR3 loop reads CASSVGQGADGYTF. The CDR3, as DNA: TGTGCCAGCAGCGTCGGACAGGGGGCGGATGGCTACACCTTC.

This clonotype occurred a few times. V usage is TRBV7-6 and J usage is TRBJ2-2, with D unresolved. V dropped 4 bases and J dropped 4 bases, with 7 bases sitting between them. CDR1 is SGHVS, CDR2 FNYEAQ, per germline. The length of the CDR3 is 13 residues. DNA for the CDR3: TGTGCCAGCAGCTCGCTTCGCACCGGGGAGCTGTTTTTT. It translates to CASSSLRTGELFF.

This chain uses TRBV11-2 with TRBJ1-2; no firm D call. CDR1 SGHAT and CDR2 FQNNGV come from the germline V gene. The CDR3 loop spans 13 amino acids. Deletions cut 5 bases from V and 6 bases from J, with 13 bases between. The CDR3 DNA sequence: TGTGCCAGCAGCGCGAGGCTGTACGATGGCTACACCTTC. It is translated as CASSARLYDGYTF. The full variable domain, with the rest looked up from reference TRBV11-2 and TRBJ1-2, is EAGVAQSPRYKIIEKRQSVAFWCNPISGHATLYWYQQILGQGPKLLIQFQNNGVVDDSQLPKDRFSAERLKGVDSTLKIQPAKLEDSAVYLCASSARLYDGYTFGSGTRLTVV.

In this sample, this clonotype turned up many times. V gene TRBV4-3 combines with J gene TRBJ1-1; 8 bases are a match to TRBD1. The ends lost 6 bases at V and 5 bases at J; junction bases unmatched: 5. In germline, CDR1 is LGHNA, CDR2 YSLEER. This CDR3 has 13 residues. This chain's CDR3 is CASSRQGYTEAFF. Written as DNA, the CDR3 is TGCGCCAGCAGTCGACAGGGGTATACTGAAGCTTTCTTT.

There are a few counts of this clonotype. The chain links TRBV20-1 to TRBJ2-7, with D unclear. Trimming pared 3 bases from V and 5 bases from J, leaving 8 bases between. The CDR3 contains 11 residues. The germline gives CDR1 DFQATT, CDR2 SNEGSKA (reference sequence). The CDR3 bases are TGCAGTGCTAGTTCAGAAAACGAGCAGTACTTC. It codes for CSASSENEQYF.

V is TRBV5-1 and J is TRBJ2-2, with D hard to call. V was trimmed by 1 base and J by 2 bases, leaving 6 bases between them. The CDR3 covers 14 residues. Germline V gives CDR1 SGHRS, CDR2 YFSETQ. CDR3 sequence reads: CASSLRYNTGELFF. In nucleotides, the CDR3 is TGCGCCAGCAGCTTGCGGTACAACACCGGGGAGCTGTTTTTT.

This clonotype was picked up many times. The genes are TRBV12-3 or TRBV12-4 and TRBJ2-1; no reliable D call. CDR3 length: 14 amino acids. Trimming took 3 bases from V and 3 from J, leaving 9 bases between them. The CDR3 sequence: CASSLEEGYNEQFF. CDR3 DNA: TGTGCCAGCAGTTTGGAAGAAGGCTACAATGAGCAGTTCTTC.